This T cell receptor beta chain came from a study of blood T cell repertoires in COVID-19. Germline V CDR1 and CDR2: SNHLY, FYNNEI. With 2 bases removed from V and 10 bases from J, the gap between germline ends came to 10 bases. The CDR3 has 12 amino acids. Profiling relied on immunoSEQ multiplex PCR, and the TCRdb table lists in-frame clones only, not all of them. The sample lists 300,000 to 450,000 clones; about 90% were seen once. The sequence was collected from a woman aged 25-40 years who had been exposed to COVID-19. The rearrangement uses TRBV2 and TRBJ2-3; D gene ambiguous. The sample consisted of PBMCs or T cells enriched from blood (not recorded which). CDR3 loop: CASSENLEAQYF. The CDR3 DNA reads TGTGCCAGCAGTGAAAACCTAGAGGCGCAGTATTTT.